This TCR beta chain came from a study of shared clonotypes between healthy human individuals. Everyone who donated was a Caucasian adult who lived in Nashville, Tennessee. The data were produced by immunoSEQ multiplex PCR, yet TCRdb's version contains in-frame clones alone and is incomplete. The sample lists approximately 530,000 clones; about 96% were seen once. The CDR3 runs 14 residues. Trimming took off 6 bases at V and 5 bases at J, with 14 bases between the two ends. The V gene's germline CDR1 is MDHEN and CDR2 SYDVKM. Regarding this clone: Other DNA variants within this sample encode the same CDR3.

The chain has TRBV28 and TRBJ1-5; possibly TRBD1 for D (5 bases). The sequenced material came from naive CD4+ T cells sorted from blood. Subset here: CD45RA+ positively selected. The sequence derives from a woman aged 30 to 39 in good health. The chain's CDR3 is CASSWDGGDQPQHF. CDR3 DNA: TGTGCCAGCAGCTGGGACGGGGGGGATCAGCCCCAGCATTTT.